This paragraph reports one TCR beta chain. The data stem from a study of blood T cell repertoires in COVID-19. Study-level background: Sources were T cells, B-cell-depleted T cells, or PBMCs; the material itself was cDNA or gDNA.

V trimming: 6 bases; J trimming: 2 bases; junction bases outside the gene matches: 11. Germline V lookup: CDR1 SNHLY, CDR2 FYNNEI. This CDR3 contains 16 residues. Authors' analysis steps: Estimation of nucleated cell counts was performed using reference gene primer amplification. TCRdb's table, derived via immunoSEQ multiplex PCR, lists solely in-frame clones and lacks some. Clone size and V and J calls were adopted from that table, with D and trimming inferred from the DNA. The sample lists fewer than 65,000 clones, more than 85% seen once, with approximately 3% in the top ten. J is TRBJ2-3 and V is TRBV2; 7 bases are a match to TRBD2. The TCR sequence derives from a man between 50 and 59 years old with acute or convalescent COVID-19. The specimen was peripheral blood. The CDR3 DNA sequence: TGTGCCAGCAGCCAGGAGCGGGGTTTACTCACAGATACGCAGTATTTT. It codes for CASSQERGLLTDTQYF.